This T cell receptor beta chain was identified during a study of cytomegalovirus exposure and HLA in healthy donors. TCRdb's copy holds only in-frame clones and misses some; the assay was immunoSEQ multiplex PCR. The sample lists approximately 150,000 clones; approximately 87% were seen once. The CDR3 loop spans 15 amino acids. After removal of 0 bases from V and 4 bases from J, the junction contained 4 bases not matched to a gene. Germline V gives CDR1 SGHTS, CDR2 YDEGEE. The chain carries TRBV5-8 and TRBJ1-5; 7 nucleotides match TRBD1. The sequencing sample was made of PBMCs. The sequence was collected from a woman in her thirties in good health and CMV-seronegative. The CDR3 sequence is CASSLEGASNQPQHF. CDR3 nucleotides: TGTGCCAGCAGCTTGGAGGGGGCGTCAAATCAGCCCCAGCATTTT.